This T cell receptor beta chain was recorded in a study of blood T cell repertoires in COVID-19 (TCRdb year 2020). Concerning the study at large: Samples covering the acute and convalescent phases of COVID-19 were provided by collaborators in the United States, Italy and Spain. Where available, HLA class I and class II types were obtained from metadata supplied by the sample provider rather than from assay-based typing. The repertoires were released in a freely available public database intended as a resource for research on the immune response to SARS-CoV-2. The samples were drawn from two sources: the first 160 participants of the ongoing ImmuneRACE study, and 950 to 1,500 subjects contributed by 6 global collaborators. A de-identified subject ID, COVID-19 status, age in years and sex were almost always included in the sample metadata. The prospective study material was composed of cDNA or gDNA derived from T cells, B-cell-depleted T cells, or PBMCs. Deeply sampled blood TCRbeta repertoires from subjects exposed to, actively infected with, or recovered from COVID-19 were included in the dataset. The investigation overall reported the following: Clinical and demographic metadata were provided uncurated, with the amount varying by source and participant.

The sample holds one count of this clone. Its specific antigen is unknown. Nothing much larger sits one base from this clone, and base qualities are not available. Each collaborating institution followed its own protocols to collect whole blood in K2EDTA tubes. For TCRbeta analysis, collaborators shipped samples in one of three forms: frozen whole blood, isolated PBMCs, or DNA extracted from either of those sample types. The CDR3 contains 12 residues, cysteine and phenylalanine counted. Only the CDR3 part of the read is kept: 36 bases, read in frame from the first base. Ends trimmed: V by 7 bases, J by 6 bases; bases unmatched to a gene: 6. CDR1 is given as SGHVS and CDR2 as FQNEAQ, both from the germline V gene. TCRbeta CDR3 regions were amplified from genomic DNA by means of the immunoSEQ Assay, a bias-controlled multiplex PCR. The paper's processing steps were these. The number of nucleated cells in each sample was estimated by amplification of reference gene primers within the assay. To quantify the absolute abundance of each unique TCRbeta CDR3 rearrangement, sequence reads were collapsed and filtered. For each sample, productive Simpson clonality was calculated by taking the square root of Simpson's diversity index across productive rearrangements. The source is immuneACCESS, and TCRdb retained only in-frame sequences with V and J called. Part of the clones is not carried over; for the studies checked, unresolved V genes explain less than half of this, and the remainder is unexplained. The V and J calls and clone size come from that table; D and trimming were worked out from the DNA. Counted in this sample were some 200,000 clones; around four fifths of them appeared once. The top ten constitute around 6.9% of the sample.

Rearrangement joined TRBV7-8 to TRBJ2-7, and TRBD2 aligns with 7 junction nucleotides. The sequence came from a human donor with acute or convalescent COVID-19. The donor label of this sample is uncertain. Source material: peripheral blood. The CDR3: CASTRGVGEQYF. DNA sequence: TGTGCCAGCACTCGGGGGGTTGGCGAGCAGTACTTC.